The entry below gives a single T cell receptor (beta chain) sequence along with its context. V was clipped by 0 bases and J by 1 base, with 11 bases between them. The germline gives CDR1 LGHNA, CDR2 YSLEER. CDR3 size: 16 residues. The sample originates from a study of T cell changes during pregnancy in multiple sclerosis. The repertoire was sequenced with immunoSEQ multiplex PCR; TCRdb's copy has only in-frame clones and lacks some. In the table there are around 74,000 clones, roughly nine tenths of which are singletons. The chain employs TRBV4-3 and TRBJ2-3; D might be TRBD2 (6 bases). Material: peripheral blood, obtained before pregnancy. The clonotype comes from a female donor with multiple sclerosis, enrolled in a pregnancy study. The CDR3 nucleotides read TGCGCCAGCAGCCAAGAAAGGAGGGTGGGCACAGATACGCAGTATTTT. Its translation: CASSQERRVGTDTQYF.